This TCR beta chain came from a study of cytomegalovirus exposure and HLA in healthy donors. Study results and limitations: High sensitivity and specificity were reportedly achieved when the classifier diagnosed cytomegalovirus status.

The CDR3 covers 15 residues. V shed 3 bases and J shed 5 bases, with 13 bases lying between them. The V gene's germline CDR1 is MNHNS and CDR2 SASEGT. A remark on this clone: The antigen is undetermined.

TCRdb's copy holds only in-frame clones and misses some; the assay was immunoSEQ multiplex PCR. This sample has approximately 130,000 clones, with roughly 89% found just once. The specimen sequenced was PBMCs. The receptor's source is a woman between 18 and 29 years old in good health and CMV-seronegative. The genes are TRBV6-1 and TRBJ1-4, with TRBD1 as a possible D gene (5 bases). CDR3 DNA: TGTGCCAGCAGTGATTTTGGGGGGGGGAATGAAAAACTGTTTTTT. Protein: CASSDFGGGNEKLFF.